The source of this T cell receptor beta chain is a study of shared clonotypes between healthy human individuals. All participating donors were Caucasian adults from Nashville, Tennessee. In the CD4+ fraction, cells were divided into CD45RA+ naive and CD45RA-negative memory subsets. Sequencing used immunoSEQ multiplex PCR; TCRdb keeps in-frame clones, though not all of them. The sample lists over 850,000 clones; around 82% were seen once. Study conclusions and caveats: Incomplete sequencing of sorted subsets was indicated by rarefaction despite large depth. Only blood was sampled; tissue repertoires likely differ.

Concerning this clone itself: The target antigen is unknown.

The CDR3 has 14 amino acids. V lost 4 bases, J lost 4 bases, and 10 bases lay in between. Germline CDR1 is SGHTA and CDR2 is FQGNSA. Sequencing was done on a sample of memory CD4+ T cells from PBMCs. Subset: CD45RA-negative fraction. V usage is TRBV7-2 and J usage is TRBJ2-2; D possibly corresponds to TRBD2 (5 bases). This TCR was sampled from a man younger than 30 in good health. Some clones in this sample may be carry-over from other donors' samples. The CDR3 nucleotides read TGTGCCAGCAGCTCTGAGGGATCCACCGGGGAGCTGTTTTTT. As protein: CASSSEGSTGELFF.